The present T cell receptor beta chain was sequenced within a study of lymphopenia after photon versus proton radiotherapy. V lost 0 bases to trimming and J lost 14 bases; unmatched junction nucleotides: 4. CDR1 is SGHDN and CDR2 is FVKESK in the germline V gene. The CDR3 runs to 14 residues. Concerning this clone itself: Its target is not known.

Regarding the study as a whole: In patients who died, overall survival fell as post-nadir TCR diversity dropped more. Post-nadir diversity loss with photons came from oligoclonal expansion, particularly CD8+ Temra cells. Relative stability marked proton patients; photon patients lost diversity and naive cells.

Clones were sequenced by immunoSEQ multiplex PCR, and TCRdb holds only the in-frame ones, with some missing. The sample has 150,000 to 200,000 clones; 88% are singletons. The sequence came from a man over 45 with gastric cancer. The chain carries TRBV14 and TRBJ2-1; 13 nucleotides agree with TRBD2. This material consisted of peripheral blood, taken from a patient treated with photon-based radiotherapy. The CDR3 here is CASSQDWTSGSKFF. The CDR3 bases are TGTGCCAGCAGCCAAGATTGGACTAGCGGGAGTAAGTTCTTC.